This T cell receptor beta chain originates from a study of CD8+CD57+ T cells in acquired aplastic anemia. Patients included in sequencing had previously demonstrated CD8+CD57+ cell expansion by flow cytometry. Comment on this clonotype: At one end, the junction sequence differs from germline, possibly due to a read error.

Genomic DNA served as template for TCR beta VDJ and CDR3 profiling. TCRdb reprocessed the reads via MiXCR and lists one record per CDR3 protein. The sample consists of more than 150,000 distinct CDR3 sequences, just under 50% of them appearing once. In germline, CDR1 is MGHDK, CDR2 SYGVNS. CDR3 size: 15 residues. The clonotype was recovered from a human donor with aplastic anemia. The specimen sequenced was sorted CD4+, CD8+, or CD8+CD57+ T cells (not recorded which) from PBMCs. The J gene is TRBJ2-6, the V gene TRBV25-1; tentatively, D is TRBD1 (5 bases). CDR3 sequence reads: CASSESFAGANVQTF. Here the CDR3 DNA reads TGTGCCAGCAGTGAGTCATTTGCTGGGGCCAACGTCCAGACTTTC.